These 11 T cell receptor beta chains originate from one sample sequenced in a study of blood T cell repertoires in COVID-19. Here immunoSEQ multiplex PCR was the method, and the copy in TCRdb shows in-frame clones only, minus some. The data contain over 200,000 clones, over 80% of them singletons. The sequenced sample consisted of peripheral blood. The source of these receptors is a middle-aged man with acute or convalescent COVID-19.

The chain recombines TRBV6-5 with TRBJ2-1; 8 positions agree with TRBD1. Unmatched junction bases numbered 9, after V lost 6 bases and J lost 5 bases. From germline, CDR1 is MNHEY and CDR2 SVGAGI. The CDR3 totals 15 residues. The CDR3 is CASSPDRDWNNEQFF. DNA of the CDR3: TGTGCCAGCAGCCCGGACAGGGATTGGAACAATGAGCAGTTCTTC.

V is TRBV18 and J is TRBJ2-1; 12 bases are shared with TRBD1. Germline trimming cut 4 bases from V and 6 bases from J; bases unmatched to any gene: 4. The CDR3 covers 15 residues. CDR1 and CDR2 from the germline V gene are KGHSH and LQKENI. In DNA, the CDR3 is TGTGCCAGCTCACAGGGACAGGGGGCCGTCAATGAGCAGTTCTTC. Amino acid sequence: CASSQGQGAVNEQFF.

The CDR3 loop is CASSQGPQGGGTEAFF. CDR3 nucleotide sequence: TGCGCCAGCAGCCAAGGGCCACAGGGGGGGGGCACTGAAGCTTTCTTT. V and J are TRBV4-1 and TRBJ1-1, with TRBD1 identical over 8 bases. This CDR3 contains 16 residues. The junction had 8 bases not matched to a gene; V was cut back by 1 base and J by 4 bases. Looked up from germline, CDR1 is MGHRA and CDR2 is YSYEKL.

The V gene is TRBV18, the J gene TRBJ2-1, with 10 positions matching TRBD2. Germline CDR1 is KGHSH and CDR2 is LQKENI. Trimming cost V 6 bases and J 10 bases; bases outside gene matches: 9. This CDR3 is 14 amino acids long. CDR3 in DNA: TGTGCCAGCTCCCTAGCGGGAGTTTCGGGCGAGCAGTTCTTC. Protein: CASSLAGVSGEQFF.

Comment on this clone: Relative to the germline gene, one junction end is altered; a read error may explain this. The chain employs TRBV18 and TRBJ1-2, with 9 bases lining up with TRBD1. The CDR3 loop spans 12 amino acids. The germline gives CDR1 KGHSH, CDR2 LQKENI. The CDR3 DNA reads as TGTGCCAGCTCACCGGGACAGGGTGCTCTGGCCTTC. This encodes CASSPGQGALAF.

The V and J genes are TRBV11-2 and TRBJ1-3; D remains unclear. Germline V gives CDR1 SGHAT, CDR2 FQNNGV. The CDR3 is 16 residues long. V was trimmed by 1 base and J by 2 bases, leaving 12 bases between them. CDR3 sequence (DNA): TGTGCCAGCAGCTTAGTAAACACAGAAGCTGGAAACACCATATATTTT. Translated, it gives CASSLVNTEAGNTIYF.

The CDR3 DNA reads as TGTGCCAGCAGCTTGGGACTAGCGGAGCAAGAGACCCAGTACTTC. Translating gives CASSLGLAEQETQYF. This chain joins TRBV7-2 and TRBJ2-5, with 11 bases matching TRBD2. Germline loops: CDR1 SGHTA, CDR2 FQGNSA. This CDR3 comprises 15 residues. Trimming cost V 3 bases and J 2 bases; bases outside gene matches: 2.

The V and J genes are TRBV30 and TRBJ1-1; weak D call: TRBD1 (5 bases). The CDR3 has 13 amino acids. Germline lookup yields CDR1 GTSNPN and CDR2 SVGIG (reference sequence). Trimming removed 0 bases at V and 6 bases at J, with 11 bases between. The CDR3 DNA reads TGTGCCTGGAGTGTACGGGGGAGGTCTGAAGCTTTCTTT. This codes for CAWSVRGRSEAFF.

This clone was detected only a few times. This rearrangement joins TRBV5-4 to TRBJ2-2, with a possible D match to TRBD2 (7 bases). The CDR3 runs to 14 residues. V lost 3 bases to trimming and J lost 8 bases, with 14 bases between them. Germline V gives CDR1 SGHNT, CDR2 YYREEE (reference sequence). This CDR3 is CASSSPGGPGELFF. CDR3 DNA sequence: TGTGCCAGCAGCTCCCCCGGGGGGCCAGGGGAGCTGTTTTTT.

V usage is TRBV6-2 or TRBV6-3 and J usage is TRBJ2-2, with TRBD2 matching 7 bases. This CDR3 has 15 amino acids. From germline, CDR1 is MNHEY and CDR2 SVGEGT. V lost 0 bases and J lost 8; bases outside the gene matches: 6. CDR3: CASSYSKAGPGELFF. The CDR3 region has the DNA TGTGCCAGCAGTTACTCGAAAGCGGGACCGGGGGAGCTGTTTTTT.

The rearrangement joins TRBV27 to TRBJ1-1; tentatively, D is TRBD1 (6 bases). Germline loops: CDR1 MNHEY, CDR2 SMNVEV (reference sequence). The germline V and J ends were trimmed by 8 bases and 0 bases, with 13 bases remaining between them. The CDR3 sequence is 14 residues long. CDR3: CASRQDRLNTEAFF. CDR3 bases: TGTGCCAGCCGGCAGGACAGACTGAACACTGAAGCTTTCTTT.